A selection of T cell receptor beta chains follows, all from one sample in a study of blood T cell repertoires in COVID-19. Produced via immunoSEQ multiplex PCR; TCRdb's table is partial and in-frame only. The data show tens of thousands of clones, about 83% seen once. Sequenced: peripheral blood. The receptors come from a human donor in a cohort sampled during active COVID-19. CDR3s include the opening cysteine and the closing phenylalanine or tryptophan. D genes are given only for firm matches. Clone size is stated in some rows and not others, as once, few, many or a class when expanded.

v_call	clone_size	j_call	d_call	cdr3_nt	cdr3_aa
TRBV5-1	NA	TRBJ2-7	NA	TGCGCCAGCAGCTTGGTTGGCTCAACCTACGAGCAGTACTTC	CASSLVGSTYEQYF
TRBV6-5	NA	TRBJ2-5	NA	TGTGCCACCGGAGAGGGGGGGCTGGAGACCCAGTACTTC	CATGEGGLETQYF
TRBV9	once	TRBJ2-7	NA	TGTGCCAGCAGCGCGGAGGGGGGGGCCTACGAGCAGTACTTC	CASSAEGGAYEQYF
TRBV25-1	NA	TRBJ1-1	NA	TGTGCCAGCTCACTAGGCGGGGGGAACACTGAAGCTTTCTTT	CASSLGGGNTEAFF
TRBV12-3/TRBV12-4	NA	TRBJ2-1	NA	TGTGCCAGCAGTTCGGGACAAGGTGAGCAGTTCTTC	CASSSGQGEQFF
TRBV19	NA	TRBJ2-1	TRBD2	TGTGCCAGTAGTATAGATCCCCCGGGACTAGCGGGAGGGATAAGGCATGAGCAGTTCTTC	CASSIDPPGLAGGIRHEQFF
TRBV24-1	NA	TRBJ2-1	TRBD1	TGTGCCACCAGTCAGACAGGGGAGGCCTACAATGAGCAGTTCTTC	CATSQTGEAYNEQFF
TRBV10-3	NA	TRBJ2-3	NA	TGTGCCATCAGTGATTGGCCTTTGCAGTATTTT	CAISDWPLQYF
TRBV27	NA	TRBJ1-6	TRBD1	TGTGCCAGCAGCACACAGGGGGCGCGTGGTTCACCCCTCCACTTT	CASSTQGARGSPLHF
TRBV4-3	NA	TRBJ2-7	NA	TGCGCCAGCAGCCAAGATCTGTCACGTAGTCTCTACGAGCAGTACTTC	CASSQDLSRSLYEQYF
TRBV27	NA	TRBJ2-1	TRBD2	TGTGCCAGCACCTCAACTAGCGAGGGCTCCTACAATGAGCAGTTCTTC	CASTSTSEGSYNEQFF
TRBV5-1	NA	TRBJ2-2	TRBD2	TGCGCCAGCAGCTGGGAGGGGTTAAACACCGGGGAGCTGTTTTTT	CASSWEGLNTGELFF
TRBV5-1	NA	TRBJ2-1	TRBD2	TGCGCCAGCAGCTACCTACTAGCGGGAGGCCGCTCCTACAATGAGCAGTTCTTC	CASSYLLAGGRSYNEQFF
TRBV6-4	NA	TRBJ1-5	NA	TGTGCCAGCAGGGCCCCAGGACCGGGGCAGCCCCAGCATTTT	CASRAPGPGQPQHF
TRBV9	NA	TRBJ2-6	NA	TGTGCCAGCAGCGCCTTACCAGGCCGCTCTGGGGCCAACGTCCTGACTTTC	CASSALPGRSGANVLTF
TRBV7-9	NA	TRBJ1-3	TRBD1	TGTGCCAGCAGCTCACTGGACAGGGACGGAAACACCATATATTTT	CASSSLDRDGNTIYF
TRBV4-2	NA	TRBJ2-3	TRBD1	TGTGCCAGCAGCCTAAGGGACAGTGTCACAGATACGCAGTATTTT	CASSLRDSVTDTQYF
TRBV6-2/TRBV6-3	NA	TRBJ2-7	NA	TGTGCCAGCAGTTACGAGGGTCCGGGCTCCTACGAGCAGTACTTC	CASSYEGPGSYEQYF
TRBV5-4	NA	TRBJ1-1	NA	TGTGCCAGCAGCTGGGGGGGGAACGCTGAAGCTTTCTTT	CASSWGGNAEAFF
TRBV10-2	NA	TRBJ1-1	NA	TGCGCCAGCAGTCTAACCTTGAACACTGAAGCTTTCTTT	CASSLTLNTEAFF
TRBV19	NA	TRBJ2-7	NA	TGTGCCAGTAATCAAGGAGGGTCTGGGGACCCCTCCTACGAGCAGTACTTC	CASNQGGSGDPSYEQYF
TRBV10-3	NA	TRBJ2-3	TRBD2	TGTGCCATCAGTGAGCCCAGCGGGGTTAGCACAGATACGCAGTATTTT	CAISEPSGVSTDTQYF
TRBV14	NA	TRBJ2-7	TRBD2	TGTGCCAGCAGCCAATTCGCGGGGGGCGAGCAGTACTTC	CASSQFAGGEQYF
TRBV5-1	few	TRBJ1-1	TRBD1	TGCGCCAGCAGCTTGGGGGACAGGGAGAACACTGAAGCTTTCTTT	CASSLGDRENTEAFF
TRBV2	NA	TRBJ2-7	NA	TGTGCCAGCATCGGAGCCTACGAGCAGTACTTC	CASIGAYEQYF
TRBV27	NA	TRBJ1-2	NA	TGTGCCAGCACTCTACCACCCTCAGACAGGTGTTATGGCTACACCTTC	CASTLPPSDRCYGYTF
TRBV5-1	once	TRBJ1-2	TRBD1	TGCGCCAGCAGCCCCACCGGACAGGTACTCCTCTATGGCTACACCTTC	CASSPTGQVLLYGYTF
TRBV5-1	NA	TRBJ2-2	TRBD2	TGCGCCAGCAGAGGAAGCGGGAGTTTCACCGGGGAGCTGTTTTTT	CASRGSGSFTGELFF
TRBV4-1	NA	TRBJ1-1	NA	TGCGCCAGCAGCCTCACTAACACTGAAGCTTTCTTT	CASSLTNTEAFF
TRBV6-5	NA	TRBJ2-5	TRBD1	TGTGCCAGCAGGACAGGGGGAGAGACCCAGTACTTC	CASRTGGETQYF
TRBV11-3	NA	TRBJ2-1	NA	TGTGCCAGCAGCTTAGATATTTCCAATGAGCAGTTCTTC	CASSLDISNEQFF
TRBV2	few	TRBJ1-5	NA	TGTGCCAGCAGTGAATCCCGGGGTATTGGCAATCAGCCCCAGCATTTT	CASSESRGIGNQPQHF
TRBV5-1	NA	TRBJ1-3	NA	TGCGCCAGCAGCGCACGGGGCTCTGGAAACACCATATATTTT	CASSARGSGNTIYF
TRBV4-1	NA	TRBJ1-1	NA	TGCGCCAGCAGCCAAGATTTGGGGGCCCAGAACACTGAAGCTTTCTTT	CASSQDLGAQNTEAFF
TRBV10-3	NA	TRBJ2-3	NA	TGTGCCATCTCAAACCGTCAAACGGTTAGCACAGATACGCAGTATTTT	CAISNRQTVSTDTQYF
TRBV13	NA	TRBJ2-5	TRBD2	TGTGCCAGCAGCCGACTAGCGGGGGGGGAAGAGACCCAGTACTTC	CASSRLAGGEETQYF